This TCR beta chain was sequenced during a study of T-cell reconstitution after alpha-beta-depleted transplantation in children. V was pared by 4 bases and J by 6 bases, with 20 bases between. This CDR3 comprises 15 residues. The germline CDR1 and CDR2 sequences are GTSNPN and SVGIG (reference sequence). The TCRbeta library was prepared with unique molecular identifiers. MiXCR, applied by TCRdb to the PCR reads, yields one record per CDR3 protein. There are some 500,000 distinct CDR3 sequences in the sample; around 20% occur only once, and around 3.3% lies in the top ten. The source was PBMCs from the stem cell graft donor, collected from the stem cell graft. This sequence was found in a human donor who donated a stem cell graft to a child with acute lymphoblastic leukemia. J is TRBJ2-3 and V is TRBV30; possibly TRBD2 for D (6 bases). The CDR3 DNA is TGTGCCTGGAATCGTCGGCGGGGCTTTTTGGATACGCAGTATTTT. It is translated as CAWNRRRGFLDTQYF.